In its sample, the clone carrying this T cell receptor (beta chain) was seen many times. What it binds is unknown. Via MiXCR, TCRdb re-called the RACE reads, giving one row per CDR3 protein. Seen here are tens of thousands of distinct CDR3 sequences, roughly a tenth observed once, and the top ten hold around 7%. This sample's time point: patch test 2, 6 weeks after DPC sensitization. The treatment: therapeutic diphenylcyclopropenone sensitization with weekly scalp DPC. Blood draws preceded each patch test application. The data are from a study of human T cells and chemical hapten exposure. V was clipped by 2 bases and J by 0 bases, with 13 bases between them. The CDR3 runs to 15 residues. Germline assignment: CDR1 GTSNPN and CDR2 SVGIG (reference sequence). Study outcomes and limitations: No change in TCRs above 1 in 1000 frequency was produced by DPC sensitization. Alopecia affecting every donor means their immune response may not match healthy people's.

The clonotype originates from a man aged 25-40 years with alopecia areata. Some clones in this sample may be carry-over from other donors' samples. This sample comprised whole blood, obtained in connection with sensitization to the hapten diphenylcyclopropenone (DPC). The chain combines TRBV30 with TRBJ1-1; D unresolved. CDR3 in amino acids: CAWSPLTRLNTEAFF. CDR3 coding DNA: TGTGCCTGGAGTCCTTTGACGCGATTGAACACTGAAGCTTTCTTT.